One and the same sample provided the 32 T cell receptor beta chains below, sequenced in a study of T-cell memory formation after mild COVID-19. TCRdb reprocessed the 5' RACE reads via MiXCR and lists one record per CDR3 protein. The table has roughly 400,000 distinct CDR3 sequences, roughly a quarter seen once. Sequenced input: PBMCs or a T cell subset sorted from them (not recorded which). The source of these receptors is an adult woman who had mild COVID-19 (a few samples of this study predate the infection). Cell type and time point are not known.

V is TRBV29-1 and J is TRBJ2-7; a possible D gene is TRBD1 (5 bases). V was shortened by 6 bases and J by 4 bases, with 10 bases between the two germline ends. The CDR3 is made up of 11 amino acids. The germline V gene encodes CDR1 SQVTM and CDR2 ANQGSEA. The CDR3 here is CSVTDNYEQYF. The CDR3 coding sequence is TGCAGCGTGACAGACAATTACGAGCAGTACTTC.

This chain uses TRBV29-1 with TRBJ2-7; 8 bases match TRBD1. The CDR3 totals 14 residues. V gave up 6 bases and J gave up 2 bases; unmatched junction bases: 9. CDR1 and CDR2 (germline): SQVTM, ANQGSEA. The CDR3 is CSVQQGGSPYEQYF. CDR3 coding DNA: TGCAGCGTCCAACAGGGGGGCTCTCCCTACGAGCAGTACTTC.

Here the CDR3 reads CASSEGTSGPSTDTQYF. The DNA for the CDR3 is TGTGCCAGTAGTGAAGGGACTAGCGGACCTAGCACAGATACGCAGTATTTT. V gene TRBV19 combines with J gene TRBJ2-3; 11 nucleotides agree with TRBD2. Germline V gene lookup returns CDR1 LNHDA and CDR2 SQIVND (reference sequence). The ends lost 5 bases at V and 0 bases at J; junction bases unmatched: 7. This CDR3 has 17 amino acids. Supplemented by reference TRBV19 and TRBJ2-3, the full variable domain reads DGGITQSPKYLFRKEGQNVTLSCEQNLNHDAMYWYRQDPGQGLRLIYYSQIVNDFQKGDIAEGYSVSREKKESFPLTVTSAQKNPTAFYLCASSEGTSGPSTDTQYFGPGTRLTVL.

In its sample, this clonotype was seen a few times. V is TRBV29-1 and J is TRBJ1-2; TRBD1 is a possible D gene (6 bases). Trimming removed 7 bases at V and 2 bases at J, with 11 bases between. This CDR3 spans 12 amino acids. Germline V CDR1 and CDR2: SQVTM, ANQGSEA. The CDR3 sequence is CSAGQRNYGYTF. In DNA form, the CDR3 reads TGCAGCGCAGGACAGAGGAACTATGGCTACACCTTC.

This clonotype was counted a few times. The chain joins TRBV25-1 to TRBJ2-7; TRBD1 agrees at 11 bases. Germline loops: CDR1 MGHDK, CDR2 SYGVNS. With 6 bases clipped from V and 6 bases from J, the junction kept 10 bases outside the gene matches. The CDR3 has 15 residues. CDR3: CASSPGGTGGREQYF. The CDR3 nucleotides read TGTGCCAGCAGCCCAGGTGGGACAGGGGGACGCGAGCAGTACTTC.

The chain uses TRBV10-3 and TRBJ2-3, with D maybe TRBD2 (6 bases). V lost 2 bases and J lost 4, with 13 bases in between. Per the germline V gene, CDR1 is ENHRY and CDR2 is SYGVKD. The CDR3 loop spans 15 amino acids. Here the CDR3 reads CAISEDGSLPDTQYF. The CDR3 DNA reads TGTGCCATCAGTGAGGACGGGAGCCTCCCAGATACGCAGTATTTT.

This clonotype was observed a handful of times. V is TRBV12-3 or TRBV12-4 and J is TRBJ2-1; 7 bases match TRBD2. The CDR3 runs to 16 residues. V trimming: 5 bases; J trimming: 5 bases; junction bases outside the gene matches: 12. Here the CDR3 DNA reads TGTGCCAGCAGTCAAAGGCGGCGGGGGAGGAACAATGAGCAGTTCTTC. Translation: CASSQRRRGRNNEQFF.

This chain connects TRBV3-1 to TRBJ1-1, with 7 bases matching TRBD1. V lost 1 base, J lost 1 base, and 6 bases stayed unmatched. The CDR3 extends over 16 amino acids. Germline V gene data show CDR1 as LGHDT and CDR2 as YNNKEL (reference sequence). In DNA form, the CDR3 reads TGTGCCAGCAGCCAAGTCCTCAGGGGGGGGAACACTGAAGCTTTCTTT. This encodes CASSQVLRGGNTEAFF.

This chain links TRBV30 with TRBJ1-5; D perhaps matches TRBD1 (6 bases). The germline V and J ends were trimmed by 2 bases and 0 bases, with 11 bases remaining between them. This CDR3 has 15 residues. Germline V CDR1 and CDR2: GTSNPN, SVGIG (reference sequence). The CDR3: CAWSRGADSNQPQHF. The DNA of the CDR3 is TGTGCCTGGAGTAGGGGGGCCGATAGCAATCAGCCCCAGCATTTT.

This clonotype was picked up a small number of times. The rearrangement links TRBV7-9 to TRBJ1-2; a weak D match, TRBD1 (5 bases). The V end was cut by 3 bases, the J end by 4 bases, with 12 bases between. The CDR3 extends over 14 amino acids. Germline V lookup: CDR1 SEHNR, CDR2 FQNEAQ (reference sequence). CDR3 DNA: TGTGCCAGCAGCTTTACGCAGGGCCTCTATGGCTACACCTTC. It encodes CASSFTQGLYGYTF. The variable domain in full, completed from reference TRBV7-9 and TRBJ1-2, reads DTGVSQNPRHKITKRGQNVTFRCDPISEHNRLYWYRQTLGQGPEFLTYFQNEAQLEKSRLLSDRFSAERPKGSFSTLEIQRTEQGDSAMYLCASSFTQGLYGYTFGSGTRLTVV.

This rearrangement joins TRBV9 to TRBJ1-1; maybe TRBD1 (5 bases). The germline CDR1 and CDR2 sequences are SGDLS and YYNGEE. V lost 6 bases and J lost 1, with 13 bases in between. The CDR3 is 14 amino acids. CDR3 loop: CASNQGRQNTEAFF. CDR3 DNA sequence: TGTGCCAGCAACCAGGGACGGCAGAACACTGAAGCTTTCTTT.

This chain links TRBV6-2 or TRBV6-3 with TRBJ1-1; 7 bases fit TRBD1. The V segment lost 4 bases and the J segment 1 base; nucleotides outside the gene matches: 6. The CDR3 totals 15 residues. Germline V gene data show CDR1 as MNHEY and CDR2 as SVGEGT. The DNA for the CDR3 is TGTGCCAGCAGTTCCCCGGGACAGAAGAACACTGAAGCTTTCTTT. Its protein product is CASSSPGQKNTEAFF.

DNA of the CDR3: TGTGCCACCAGTGAGGCCCTAGCGGGTGAGGGGTTAAGAGAGACCCAGTACTTC. Protein product: CATSEALAGEGLRETQYF. The chain employs TRBV24-1 and TRBJ2-5, with 8 bases that match TRBD2. Germline trimming cut 4 bases from V and 4 bases from J; bases unmatched to any gene: 16. The CDR3 contains 18 residues. Looked up from germline, CDR1 is KGHDR and CDR2 is SFDVKD.

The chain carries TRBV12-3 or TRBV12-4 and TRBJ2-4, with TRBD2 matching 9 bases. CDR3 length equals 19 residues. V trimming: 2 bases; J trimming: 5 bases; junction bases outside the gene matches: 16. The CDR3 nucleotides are TGTGCCAGCAGTTTAAATTTACTAGCGGGCGAAGGGTTCCAAAACATTCAGTACTTC. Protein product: CASSLNLLAGEGFQNIQYF.

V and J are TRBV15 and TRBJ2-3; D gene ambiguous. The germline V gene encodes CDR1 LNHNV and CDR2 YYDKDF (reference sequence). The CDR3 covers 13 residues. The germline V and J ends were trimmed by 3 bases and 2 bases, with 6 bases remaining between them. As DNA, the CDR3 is TGTGCCACCAGCAGTCGGACCACAGATACGCAGTATTTT. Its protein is CATSSRTTDTQYF.

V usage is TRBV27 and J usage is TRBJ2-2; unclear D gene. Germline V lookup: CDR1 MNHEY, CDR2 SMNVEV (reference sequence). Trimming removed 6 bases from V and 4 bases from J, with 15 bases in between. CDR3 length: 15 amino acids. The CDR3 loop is CASSGLVSSTGELFF. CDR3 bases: TGTGCCAGCAGCGGATTGGTGTCGAGCACCGGGGAGCTGTTTTTT.

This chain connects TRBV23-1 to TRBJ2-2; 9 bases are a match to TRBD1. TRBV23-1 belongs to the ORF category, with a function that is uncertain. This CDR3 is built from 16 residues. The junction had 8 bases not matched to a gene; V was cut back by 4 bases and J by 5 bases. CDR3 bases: TGCGCCAGCAGTCGGGTCCGGGACAGGGAAACCGGGGAGCTGTTTTTT. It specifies CASSRVRDRETGELFF.

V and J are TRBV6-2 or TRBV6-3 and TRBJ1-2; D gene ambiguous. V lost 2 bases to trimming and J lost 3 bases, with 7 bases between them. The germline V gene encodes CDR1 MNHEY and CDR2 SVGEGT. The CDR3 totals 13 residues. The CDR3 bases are TGTGCCAGCAGTTACGGGAGTCACTATGGCTACACCTTC. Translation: CASSYGSHYGYTF.

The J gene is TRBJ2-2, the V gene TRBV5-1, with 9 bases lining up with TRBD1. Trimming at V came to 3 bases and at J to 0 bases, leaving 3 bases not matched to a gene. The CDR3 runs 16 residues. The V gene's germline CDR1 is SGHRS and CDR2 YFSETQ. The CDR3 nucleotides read TGCGCCAGCAGCTGGACAGGGGACTCGAACACCGGGGAGCTGTTTTTT. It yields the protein CASSWTGDSNTGELFF.

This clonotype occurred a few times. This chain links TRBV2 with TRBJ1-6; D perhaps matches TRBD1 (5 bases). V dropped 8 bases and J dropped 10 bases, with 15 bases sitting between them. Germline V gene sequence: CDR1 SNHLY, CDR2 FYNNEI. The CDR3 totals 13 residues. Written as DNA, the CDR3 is TGTGCCAGCTCATTGGGGGAAGGGTCACCCCTCCACTTT. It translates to CASSLGEGSPLHF.

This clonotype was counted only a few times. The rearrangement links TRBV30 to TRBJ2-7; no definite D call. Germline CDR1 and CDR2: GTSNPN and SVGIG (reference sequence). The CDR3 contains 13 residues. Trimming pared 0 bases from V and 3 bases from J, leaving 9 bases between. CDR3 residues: CAWSVGGNYEQYF. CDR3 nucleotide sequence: TGTGCCTGGAGTGTAGGTGGGAACTACGAGCAGTACTTC.

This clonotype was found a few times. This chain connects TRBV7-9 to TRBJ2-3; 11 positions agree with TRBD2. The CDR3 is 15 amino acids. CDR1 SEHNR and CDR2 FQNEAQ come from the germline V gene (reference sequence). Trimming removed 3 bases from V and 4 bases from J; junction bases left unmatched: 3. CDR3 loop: CASSFSGGASDTQYF. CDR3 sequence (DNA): TGTGCCAGCAGCTTTAGCGGGGGGGCTTCAGATACGCAGTATTTT.

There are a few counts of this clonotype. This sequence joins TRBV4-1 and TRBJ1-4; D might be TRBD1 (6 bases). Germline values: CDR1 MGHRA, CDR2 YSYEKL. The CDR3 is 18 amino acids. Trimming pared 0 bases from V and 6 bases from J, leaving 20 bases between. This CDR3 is CASSQDLDRPSGDEKLFF. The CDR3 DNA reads TGCGCCAGCAGCCAAGATTTAGACAGGCCTAGCGGGGATGAAAAACTGTTTTTT.

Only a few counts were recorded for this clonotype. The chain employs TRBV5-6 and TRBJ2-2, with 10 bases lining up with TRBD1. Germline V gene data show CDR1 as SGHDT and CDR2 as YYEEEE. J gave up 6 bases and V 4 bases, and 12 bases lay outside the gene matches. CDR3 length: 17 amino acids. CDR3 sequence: CASSRIGTGDVPGELFF. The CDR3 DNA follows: TGTGCCAGCAGCCGAATCGGGACAGGGGATGTACCCGGGGAGCTGTTTTTT.

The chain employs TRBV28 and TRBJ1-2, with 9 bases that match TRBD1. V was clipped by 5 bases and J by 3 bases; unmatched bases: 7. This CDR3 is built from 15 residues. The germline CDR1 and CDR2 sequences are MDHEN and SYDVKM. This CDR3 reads CASSPTGGPYYGYTF. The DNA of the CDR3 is TGTGCCAGCAGTCCCACAGGGGGCCCGTACTATGGCTACACCTTC.

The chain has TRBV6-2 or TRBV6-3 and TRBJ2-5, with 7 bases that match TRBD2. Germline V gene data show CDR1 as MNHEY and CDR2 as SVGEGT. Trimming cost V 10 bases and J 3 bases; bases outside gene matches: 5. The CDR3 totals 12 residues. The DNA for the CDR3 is TGTGCCACCCGGACTAGTGAAGAGACCCAGTACTTC. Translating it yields CATRTSEETQYF.

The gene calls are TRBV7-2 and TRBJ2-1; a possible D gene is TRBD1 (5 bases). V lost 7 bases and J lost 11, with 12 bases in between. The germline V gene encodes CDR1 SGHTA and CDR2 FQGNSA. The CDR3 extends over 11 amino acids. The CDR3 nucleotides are TGTGCCAGCACCCAGGGAATTCAGCAGTTCTTC. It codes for CASTQGIQQFF. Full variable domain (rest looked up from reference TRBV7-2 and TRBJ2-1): GAGVSQSPSNKVTEKGKDVELRCDPISGHTALYWYRQSLGQGLEFLIYFQGNSAPDKSGLPSDRFSAERTGGSVSTLTIQRTQQEDSAVYLCASTQGIQQFFGPGTRLTVL.

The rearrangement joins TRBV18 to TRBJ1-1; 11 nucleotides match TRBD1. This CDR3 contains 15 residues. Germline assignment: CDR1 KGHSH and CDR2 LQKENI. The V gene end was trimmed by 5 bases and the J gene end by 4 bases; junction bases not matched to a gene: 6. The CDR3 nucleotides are TGTGCCAGCTCAGAGACCGGGACAGGGGGCACTGAAGCTTTCTTT. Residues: CASSETGTGGTEAFF. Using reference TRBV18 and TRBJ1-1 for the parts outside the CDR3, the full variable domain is NAGVMQNPRHLVRRRGQEARLRCSPMKGHSHVYWYRQLPEEGLKFMVYLQKENIIDESGMPKERFSAEFPKEGPSILRIQQVVRGDSAAYFCASSETGTGGTEAFFGQGTRLTVV.

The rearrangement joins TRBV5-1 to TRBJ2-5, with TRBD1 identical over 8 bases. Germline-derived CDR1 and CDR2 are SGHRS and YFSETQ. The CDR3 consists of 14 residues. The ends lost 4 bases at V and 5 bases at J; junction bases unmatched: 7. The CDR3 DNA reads TGCGCCAGCAGCGTCGGACAGGGCGGGGAGACCCAGTACTTC. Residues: CASSVGQGGETQYF.

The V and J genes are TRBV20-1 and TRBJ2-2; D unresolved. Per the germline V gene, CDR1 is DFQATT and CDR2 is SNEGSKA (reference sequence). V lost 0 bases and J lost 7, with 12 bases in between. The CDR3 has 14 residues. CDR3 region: CSARDGLDVGELFF. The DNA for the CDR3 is TGCAGTGCTAGAGATGGCTTGGACGTCGGGGAGCTGTTTTTT.

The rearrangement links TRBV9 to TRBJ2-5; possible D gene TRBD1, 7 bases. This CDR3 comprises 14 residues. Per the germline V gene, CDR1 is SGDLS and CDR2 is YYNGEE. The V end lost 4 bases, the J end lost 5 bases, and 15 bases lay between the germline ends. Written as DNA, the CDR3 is TGTGCCAGCAGCACACGATCAGGGGGGGAGACCCAGTACTTC. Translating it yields CASSTRSGGETQYF. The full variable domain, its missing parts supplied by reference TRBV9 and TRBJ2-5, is DSGVTQTPKHLITATGQRVTLRCSPRSGDLSVYWYQQSLDQGLQFLIQYYNGEERAKGNILERFSAQQFPDLHSELNLSSLELGDSALYFCASSTRSGGETQYFGPGTRLLVL.

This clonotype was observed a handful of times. CDR3: CASSESGAEAFF. The CDR3, as DNA: TGTGCCAGCAGTGAAAGTGGTGCTGAAGCTTTCTTT. The chain employs TRBV12-3 or TRBV12-4 and TRBJ1-1; unclear D gene. V shed 5 bases and J shed 6 bases, with 10 bases lying between them. The length of the CDR3 is 12 residues.